This T cell receptor beta chain was captured in a study of PD-L1 blockade in urothelial cancer. Study-level background: Analysis of the blood was performed 3 weeks (second dose) and 6 weeks after treatment start.

Sequenced by immunoSEQ multiplex PCR; TCRdb stores in-frame clones only, minus some. The repertoire consists of 30,000 to 40,000 clones, with 84% occurring once and the leading ten covering 30%. Germline values: CDR1 GTSNPN, CDR2 SVGIG (reference sequence). There are 13 residues in the CDR3. V lost 3 bases to trimming and J lost 5 bases, with 10 bases between them. The receptor was derived from a man in his fifties or sixties with urothelial cancer. Material: PBMCs, obtained around atezolizumab (anti-PD-L1) treatment. This rearrangement joins TRBV30 to TRBJ2-2; D is perhaps TRBD1 (5 bases). CDR3 region: CAWRGRLTGELFF. CDR3 coding DNA: TGTGCCTGGAGGGGGCGGTTAACCGGGGAGCTGTTTTTT.